These T cell receptor beta chains were read from a single sample in a study of cytomegalovirus exposure and HLA in healthy donors. Sequencing was performed with immunoSEQ multiplex PCR; in TCRdb, only in-frame clones are kept and a portion is missing. Of approximately 120,000 clones listed, 17% are singletons. The sequencing input was PBMCs. The receptors come from a female donor in good health and CMV-seropositive. Each CDR3 is given with its conserved first and last residue. A D gene is named only where the DNA matches it firmly. A row's size may be missing; if present it is once, few, many or a size class.

>-|TRBJ2-7|-|TRBV19
CASSMAQGASYEQYF
TGTGCCAGTAGTATGGCACAGGGAGCATCCTACGAGCAGTACTTC
>few|TRBJ2-5|-|TRBV9
CASSVELEQETQYF
TGTGCCAGCAGCGTAGAGCTTGAACAAGAGACCCAGTACTTC
>-|TRBJ2-3|-|TRBV13
CASSLLGGWDTQYF
TGTGCCAGCAGCTTACTGGGGGGATGGGATACGCAGTATTTT
>-|TRBJ2-5|-|TRBV9
CASSVTSRETQYF
TGTGCCAGCAGCGTAACTAGCAGAGAGACCCAGTACTTC
>once|TRBJ2-5|-|TRBV11-1
CASSLLTQETQYF
TGTGCCAGCAGCTTATTAACTCAAGAGACCCAGTACTTC
>few|TRBJ2-7|TRBD1|TRBV27
CASNYQGTGQYEQYF
TGTGCCAGCAACTACCAGGGGACAGGGCAATACGAGCAGTACTTC
>-|TRBJ1-1|-|TRBV10-3
CAIGQQQGNTEAFF
TGTGCCATCGGACAGCAACAGGGGAACACTGAAGCTTTCTTT
>few|TRBJ2-5|-|TRBV5-4
CASSLGQMETQYF
TGTGCCAGCAGCTTGGGGCAGATGGAGACCCAGTACTTC
>few|TRBJ1-2|-|TRBV18
CASSPLVTRANYGYTF
TGTGCCAGCTCACCACTAGTTACGAGAGCTAACTATGGCTACACCTTC
>few|TRBJ2-7|TRBD2|TRBV4-3
CASSHGLAGGGEQYF
TGCGCCAGCAGCCACGGACTAGCGGGAGGGGGCGAGCAGTACTTC
>-|TRBJ2-7|TRBD2|TRBV9
CASSVASGPYEQYF
TGTGCCAGCAGCGTAGCTAGCGGGCCCTACGAGCAGTACTTC
>-|TRBJ2-5|TRBD1|TRBV30
CAWSVLWDRGETQYF
TGTGCCTGGAGTGTACTCTGGGACAGGGGAGAGACCCAGTACTTC
>few|TRBJ1-6|-|TRBV6-5
CASYSRGNSPLHF
TGTGCCAGCTATTCCAGAGGGAATTCACCCCTCCACTTT
>-|TRBJ2-5|-|TRBV27
CASSYNSGGTQYF
TGTGCCAGCAGCTACAATTCTGGGGGGACCCAGTACTTC
>-|TRBJ2-2|TRBD2|TRBV19
CASKVLAGVEVTGELFF
TGTGCCAGTAAGGTACTAGCGGGAGTCGAGGTCACCGGGGAGCTGTTTTTT
>-|TRBJ2-5|TRBD2|TRBV9
CASSPGTSGGAGETQYF
TGTGCCAGCAGCCCCGGGACTAGCGGGGGGGCTGGGGAGACCCAGTACTTC
>-|TRBJ1-1|-|TRBV27
CASSGRGGWNTEAFF
TGTGCCAGCAGTGGACGGGGGGGTTGGAACACTGAAGCTTTCTTT
>few|TRBJ2-7|-|TRBV28
CASTSQGRGSYEQYF
TGTGCCAGCACCTCGCAGGGTAGGGGCTCCTACGAGCAGTACTTC
>-|TRBJ1-1|TRBD1|TRBV15
CATSLGQGWTEAFF
TGTGCCACCAGCTTGGGACAGGGATGGACTGAAGCTTTCTTT
>-|TRBJ1-2|TRBD1|TRBV29-1
CSLEGAGGYTF
TGCAGCCTCGAGGGGGCTGGAGGCTACACCTTC
>-|TRBJ1-2|-|TRBV9
CASSEYQGGYGYTF
TGTGCCAGCAGCGAGTATCAGGGTGGCTATGGCTACACCTTC
>few|TRBJ2-7|-|TRBV19
CASKSGGNAGVYEQYF
TGTGCCAGTAAAAGCGGAGGGAACGCGGGCGTTTACGAGCAGTACTTC
>-|TRBJ2-7|-|TRBV20-1
CSARVRGEQYF
TGCAGTGCTAGAGTACGGGGAGAGCAGTACTTC
>-|TRBJ2-7|-|TRBV30
CAWSEAGQREQYF
TGTGCCTGGAGTGAGGCAGGGCAGCGCGAGCAGTACTTC
>-|TRBJ2-7|TRBD2|TRBV9
CASSKWGGRDEQYF
TGTGCCAGCAGCAAGTGGGGGGGTAGGGACGAGCAGTACTTC
>few|TRBJ2-7|TRBD1|TRBV7-2
CASSLDRGDEQYF
TGTGCCAGCAGCTTAGACAGGGGGGACGAGCAGTACTTC
>-|TRBJ1-3|-|TRBV6-5
CASSLVTGNTIYF
TGTGCCAGCAGCTTAGTTACTGGAAACACCATATATTTT
>-|TRBJ2-5|-|TRBV7-9
CASSRQGEETQYF
TGTGCCAGCAGCCGCCAAGGGGAAGAGACCCAGTACTTC
>-|TRBJ2-3|-|TRBV7-2
CASSLASATDTQYF
TGTGCCAGCAGCTTAGCTAGCGCGACAGATACGCAGTATTTT
>-|TRBJ2-1|TRBD2|TRBV11-3
CASSPGTSGGNEQFF
TGTGCCAGCAGCCCAGGGACTAGCGGGGGCAATGAGCAGTTCTTC
>-|TRBJ1-5|-|TRBV5-6
CASSLGGGTISNQPQHF
TGTGCCAGCAGCTTGGGGGGGGGAACGATTAGCAATCAGCCCCAGCATTTT
>few|TRBJ1-1|TRBD1|TRBV7-9
CASSVPQGAGANTEAFF
TGTGCCAGCAGCGTACCACAGGGGGCGGGGGCGAACACTGAAGCTTTCTTT
>-|TRBJ1-1|-|TRBV27
CASSPPAGRMNTEAFF
TGTGCCAGCAGTCCTCCCGCGGGACGGATGAACACTGAAGCTTTCTTT
>few|TRBJ1-2|-|TRBV28
CASSRGGSDYGYTF
TGTGCCAGCAGTCGTGGGGGCAGCGACTATGGCTACACCTTC
>-|TRBJ2-3|TRBD2|TRBV5-1
CASSFPGTSGSDTQYF
TGCGCCAGCAGTTTTCCCGGGACTAGCGGTTCAGATACGCAGTATTTT
>-|TRBJ2-2|TRBD1|TRBV11-2
CASSLVAGGTGELFF
TGTGCCAGCAGCTTAGTGGCAGGGGGCACCGGGGAGCTGTTTTTT
>-|TRBJ1-2|TRBD1|TRBV11-2
CASSPRQGEYGYTF
TGTGCCAGCAGCCCTCGCCAGGGGGAATATGGCTACACCTTC
>-|TRBJ2-7|TRBD1|TRBV7-9
CASRRGQAYEQYF
TGTGCCAGCAGGCGTGGACAGGCCTACGAGCAGTACTTC
>few|TRBJ1-4|TRBD1|TRBV7-9
CASGDRGRVLFF
TGTGCCAGCGGCGACAGGGGCCGGGTACTGTTTTTT
>few|TRBJ1-4|-|TRBV7-9
CASSLGGGGNRDGEKLFF
TGTGCCAGCAGCTTAGGCGGGGGGGGCAACAGAGACGGTGAAAAACTGTTTTTT
>-|TRBJ2-5|-|TRBV19
CASSRRAQETQYF
TGTGCCAGTAGTCGGAGGGCCCAAGAGACCCAGTACTTC
>few|TRBJ2-7|TRBD1|TRBV6-1
CASSEVWTGNYEQYF
TGTGCCAGCAGTGAAGTCTGGACAGGGAACTACGAGCAGTACTTC
>-|TRBJ2-1|TRBD2|TRBV28
CASPPGERDYNEQFF
TGTGCCAGCCCTCCGGGCGAGCGGGACTACAATGAGCAGTTCTTC